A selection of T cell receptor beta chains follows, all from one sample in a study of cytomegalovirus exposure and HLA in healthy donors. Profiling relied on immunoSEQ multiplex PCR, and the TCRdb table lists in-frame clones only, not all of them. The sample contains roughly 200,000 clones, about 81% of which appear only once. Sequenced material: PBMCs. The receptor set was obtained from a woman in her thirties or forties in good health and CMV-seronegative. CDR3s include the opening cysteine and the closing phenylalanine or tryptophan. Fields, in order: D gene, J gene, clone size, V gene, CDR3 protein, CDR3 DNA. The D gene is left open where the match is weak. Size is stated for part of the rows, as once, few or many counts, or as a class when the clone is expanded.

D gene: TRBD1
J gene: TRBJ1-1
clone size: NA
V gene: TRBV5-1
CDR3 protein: CASSYLGQGPQNTEAFF
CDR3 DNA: TGCGCCAGCAGCTACCTGGGACAGGGCCCTCAGAACACTGAAGCTTTCTTT

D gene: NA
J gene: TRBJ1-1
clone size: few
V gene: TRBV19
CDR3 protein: CASSRGWMNTEAFF
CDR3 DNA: TGTGCCAGTAGCCGGGGTTGGATGAACACTGAAGCTTTCTTT

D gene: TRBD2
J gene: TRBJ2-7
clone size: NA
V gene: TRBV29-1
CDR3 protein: CSAAGGITYEQYF
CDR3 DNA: TGCAGCGCTGCGGGGGGGATAACCTACGAGCAGTACTTC

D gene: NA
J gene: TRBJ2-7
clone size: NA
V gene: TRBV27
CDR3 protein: CASSFQDNYEQYF
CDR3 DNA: TGTGCCAGCAGTTTTCAGGACAACTACGAGCAGTACTTC

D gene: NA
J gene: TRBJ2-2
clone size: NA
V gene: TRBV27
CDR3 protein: CASSLRPSRVTGELFF
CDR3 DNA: TGTGCCAGCAGTTTACGACCTTCCAGGGTTACCGGGGAGCTGTTTTTT

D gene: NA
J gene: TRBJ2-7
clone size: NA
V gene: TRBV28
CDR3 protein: CASGKGYNEQYF
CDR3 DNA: TGTGCCAGCGGCAAGGGGTACAACGAGCAGTACTTC

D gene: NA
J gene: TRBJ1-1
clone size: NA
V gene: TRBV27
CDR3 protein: CASSFTAVLNTEAFF
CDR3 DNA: TGTGCCAGCAGTTTTACTGCGGTACTGAACACTGAAGCTTTCTTT

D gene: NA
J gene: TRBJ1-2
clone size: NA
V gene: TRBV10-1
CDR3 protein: CASSDGVNGYTF
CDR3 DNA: TGCGCCAGCAGTGACGGGGTGAACGGCTACACCTTC

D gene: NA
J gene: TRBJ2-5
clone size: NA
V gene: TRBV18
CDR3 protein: CASSPYGQSKETQYF
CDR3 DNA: TGTGCCAGCTCACCATATGGTCAGTCGAAAGAGACCCAGTACTTC

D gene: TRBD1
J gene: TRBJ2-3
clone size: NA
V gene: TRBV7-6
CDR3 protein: CASSSQGVSQYF
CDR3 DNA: TGTGCCAGCAGTTCACAGGGGGTGTCGCAGTATTTT

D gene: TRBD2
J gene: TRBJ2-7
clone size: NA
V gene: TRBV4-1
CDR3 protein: CASSQDRLAGGTSYEQYF
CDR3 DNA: TGCGCCAGCAGCCAAGATAGACTAGCGGGAGGTACCTCCTACGAGCAGTACTTC

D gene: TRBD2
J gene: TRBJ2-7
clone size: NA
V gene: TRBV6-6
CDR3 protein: CASSGLAGFSYEQYF
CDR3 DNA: TGTGCCAGCAGCGGACTAGCGGGATTCTCCTACGAGCAGTACTTC

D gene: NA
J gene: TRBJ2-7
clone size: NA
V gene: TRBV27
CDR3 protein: CASSSRGAYEQYF
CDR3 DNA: TGTGCCAGCAGTTCCCGGGGTGCCTACGAGCAGTACTTC

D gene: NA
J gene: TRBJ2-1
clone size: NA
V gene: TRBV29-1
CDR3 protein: CSVEADQGIDEQFF
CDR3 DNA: TGCAGCGTTGAGGCGGACCAGGGGATCGATGAGCAGTTCTTC

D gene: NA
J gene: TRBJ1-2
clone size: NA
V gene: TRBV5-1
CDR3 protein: CASSLIAGDYTF
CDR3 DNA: TGCGCCAGCAGCTTGATAGCCGGGGACTACACCTTC

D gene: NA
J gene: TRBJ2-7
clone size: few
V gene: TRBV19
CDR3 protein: CASSPRWSTSYEQYF
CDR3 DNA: TGTGCCAGTAGCCCGCGGTGGTCTACCTCCTACGAGCAGTACTTC

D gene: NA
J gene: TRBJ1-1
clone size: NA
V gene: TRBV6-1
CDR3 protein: CASSATRRRNTEAFF
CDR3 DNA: TGTGCCAGCAGCGCAACCAGGAGGAGGAACACTGAAGCTTTCTTT

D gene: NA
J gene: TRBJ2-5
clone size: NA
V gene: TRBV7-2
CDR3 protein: CASSLGQIYQETQYF
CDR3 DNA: TGTGCCAGCAGCTTAGGACAGATCTATCAAGAGACCCAGTACTTC

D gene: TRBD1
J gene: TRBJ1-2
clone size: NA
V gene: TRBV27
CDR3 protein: CASRPGQDYGYTF
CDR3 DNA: TGTGCCAGCAGGCCGGGACAGGACTATGGCTACACCTTC

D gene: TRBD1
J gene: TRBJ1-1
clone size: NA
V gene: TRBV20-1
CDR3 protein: CSAWDSEAFF
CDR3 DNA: TGCAGTGCCTGGGACAGCGAAGCTTTCTTT

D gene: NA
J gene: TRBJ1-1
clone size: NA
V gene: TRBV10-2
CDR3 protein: CASRETEFEAFF
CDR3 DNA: TGCGCCAGCAGAGAGACAGAGTTTGAAGCTTTCTTT

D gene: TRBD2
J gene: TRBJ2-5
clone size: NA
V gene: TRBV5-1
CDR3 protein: CASSLVSGSGETQYF
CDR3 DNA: TGCGCCAGCAGCTTGGTTAGCGGGAGTGGGGAGACCCAGTACTTC

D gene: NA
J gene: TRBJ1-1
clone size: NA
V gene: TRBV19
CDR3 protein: CASSWGANTEAFF
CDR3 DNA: TGTGCCAGTAGTTGGGGAGCGAACACTGAAGCTTTCTTT

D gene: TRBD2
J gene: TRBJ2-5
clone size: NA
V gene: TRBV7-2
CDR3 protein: CASSLGLAGGGETQYF
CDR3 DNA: TGTGCCAGCAGCTTAGGGCTAGCGGGAGGAGGGGAGACCCAGTACTTC

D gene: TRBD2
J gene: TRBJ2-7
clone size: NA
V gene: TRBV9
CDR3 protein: CASSVASGTSYEQYF
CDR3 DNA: TGTGCCAGCAGCGTAGCTAGCGGGACCTCCTACGAGCAGTACTTC

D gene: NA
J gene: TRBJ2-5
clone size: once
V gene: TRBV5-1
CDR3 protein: CASSQGGRPLWETRYF
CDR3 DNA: TGCGCCAGCAGCCAAGGTGGACGTCCATTGTGGGAGACCCGGTACTTC

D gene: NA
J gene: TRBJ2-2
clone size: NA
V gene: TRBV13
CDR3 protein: CASSLGKNTGELFF
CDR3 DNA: TGTGCCAGCAGCTTAGGCAAAAACACCGGGGAGCTGTTTTTT

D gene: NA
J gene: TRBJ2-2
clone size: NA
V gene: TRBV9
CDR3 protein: CASSWTGRTGELFF
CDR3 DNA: TGTGCCAGCAGCTGGACTGGAAGAACCGGGGAGCTGTTTTTT

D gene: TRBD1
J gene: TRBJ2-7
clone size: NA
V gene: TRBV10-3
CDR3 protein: CAISDRGRPEGGTYEQYF
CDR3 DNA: TGTGCCATCAGTGACAGGGGGCGTCCGGAGGGTGGGACCTACGAGCAGTACTTC

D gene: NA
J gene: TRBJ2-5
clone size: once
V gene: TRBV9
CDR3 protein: CASSASQASETQYF
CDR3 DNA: TGTGCCAGCAGCGCCAGCCAGGCCTCAGAGACCCAGTACTTC

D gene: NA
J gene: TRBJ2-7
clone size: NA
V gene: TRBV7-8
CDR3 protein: CASSLVMGSYEQYF
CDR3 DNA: TGTGCCAGCAGCTTAGTTATGGGCAGCTACGAGCAGTACTTC